Shown below are 22 T cell receptor beta chains from a single sample sequenced in a study of T cell repertoires in cytomegalovirus infection. Antigen specificity for these receptors is unknown. TCRdb called the reads again in MiXCR, with one record for every CDR3 protein. Of roughly 350,000 distinct CDR3 sequences listed, roughly a third are singletons. Specimen: cultured PBMCs, collected from culture after CMV antigen stimulation. The receptors were gathered from a human donor in good health (CMV status not recorded). Some clones in this sample may be carry-over from other donors' samples.

J is TRBJ1-1 and V is TRBV12-3 or TRBV12-4, with D unresolved. Between the trimmed V and J ends, which lost 6 bases and 4 bases, there was a span of 9 bases. The CDR3 contains 12 residues. The CDR3 spells CASSSRATEAFF. The CDR3 DNA reads as TGTGCCAGCAGCAGTAGGGCCACTGAAGCTTTCTTT.

The chain links TRBV7-8 to TRBJ1-5; D might be TRBD1 (6 bases). Germline V CDR1 and CDR2: SGHVS, FQNEAQ. V was pared by 5 bases and J by 0 bases, with 14 bases between. This CDR3 has 16 residues. DNA of the CDR3: TGTGCCAGCAGCCCAAACAGGGAACTTAGCAATCAGCCCCAGCATTTT. Residues: CASSPNRELSNQPQHF. Complete variable domain (other parts from reference TRBV7-8 and TRBJ1-5): GAGVSQSPRYKVAKRGQDVALRCDPISGHVSLFWYQQALGQGPEFLTYFQNEAQLDKSGLPSDRFFAERPEGSVSTLKIQRTQQEDSAVYLCASSPNRELSNQPQHFGDGTRLSIL.

The chain joins TRBV4-1 to TRBJ1-6; D remains ambiguous. CDR3 length: 15 residues. CDR1 and CDR2 from the germline V gene are MGHRA and YSYEKL. Trimming pared 0 bases from V and 9 bases from J, leaving 12 bases between. CDR3 protein: CASSQESGVGSPLHF. CDR3 nucleotides: TGCGCCAGCAGCCAAGAGTCCGGGGTGGGTTCACCCCTCCACTTT.

This clonotype was counted at least ten times. V and J are TRBV6-1 and TRBJ2-3, with 7 nucleotides matching TRBD2. The germline gives CDR1 MNHNS, CDR2 SASEGT. This CDR3 has 15 residues. V shed 3 bases and J 4 bases; nucleotides not matched to a gene: 7. CDR3 nucleotide sequence: TGTGCCAGCAGTGACTTTCCGGGAGGTGCAGATACGCAGTATTTT. This codes for CASSDFPGGADTQYF.

The table lists this clonotype with a count of one. This chain uses TRBV6-1 with TRBJ2-2; TRBD1 might be the D (5 bases). This CDR3 is 14 amino acids long. V was clipped by 7 bases and J by 0 bases, with 9 bases between them. CDR1 is MNHNS, CDR2 SASEGT, per germline. The CDR3 DNA reads TGTGCCAGCATTTTGACAGCGAACACCGGGGAGCTGTTTTTT. It codes for CASILTANTGELFF.

This clonotype was recorded a few times. The chain joins TRBV30 to TRBJ2-3, with D hard to call. CDR1 GTSNPN and CDR2 SVGIG come from the germline V gene (reference sequence). V dropped 5 bases and J dropped 3 bases, with 6 bases sitting between them. This CDR3 spans 11 amino acids. The CDR3: CAWARTDTQYF. CDR3 nucleotides: TGTGCCTGGGCACGGACAGATACGCAGTATTTT.

The V gene is TRBV6-2 or TRBV6-3, the J gene TRBJ2-6, with D unresolved. Germline values: CDR1 MNHEY, CDR2 SVGEGT. The CDR3 extends over 17 amino acids. Trimming left V 4 bases short and J 1 base short, with 14 bases between. The CDR3 coding sequence is TGTGCCAGCAGTTTGGCGGCAGCAGCATCTGGGGCCAACGTCCTGACTTTC. Translation gives CASSLAAAASGANVLTF.

This sequence joins TRBV2 and TRBJ2-5; D is unclear. Trimming cost V 6 bases and J 4 bases, with 3 bases left between them. Per the germline V gene, CDR1 is SNHLY and CDR2 is FYNNEI. This CDR3 spans 10 amino acids. The CDR3 here is CASRTETQYF. CDR3 nucleotide sequence: TGTGCCAGCAGAACAGAGACCCAGTACTTC.

This clonotype appeared a few times. The genes are TRBV28 and TRBJ2-3; D may correspond to TRBD1 or TRBD2 (5 bases each). This CDR3 spans 17 amino acids. The V gene lost 4 bases and the J gene lost 0 bases, with 17 bases spanning the gap. Per the germline V gene, CDR1 is MDHEN and CDR2 is SYDVKM. Here the CDR3 reads CASSSPGGYASTDTQYF. The CDR3 DNA sequence: TGTGCCAGCAGTTCGCCTGGGGGATATGCAAGCACAGATACGCAGTATTTT.

The rearrangement uses TRBV28 and TRBJ2-3; 7 positions match TRBD2. Per germline, CDR1 MDHEN and CDR2 SYDVKM. The CDR3 contains 13 residues. Trimming cost V 8 bases and J 0 bases; bases outside gene matches: 2. The CDR3 coding sequence is TGTGCCAGCGGGGGGGTAAGCACAGATACGCAGTATTTT. Translation: CASGGVSTDTQYF.

The chain links TRBV4-2 to TRBJ2-1, with 9 nucleotides matching TRBD2. The CDR3 has 16 amino acids. Germline trimming cut 0 bases from V and 8 bases from J; bases unmatched to any gene: 8. Germline V gives CDR1 LGHNA, CDR2 YNFKEQ. CDR3 sequence: CASSQDMREGLDEQFF. The CDR3, as DNA: TGTGCCAGCAGCCAAGATATGCGGGAGGGCCTCGATGAGCAGTTCTTC.

This chain uses TRBV7-2 with TRBJ2-5, with 7 bases that match TRBD1. J gave up 1 base and V 4 bases, and 3 bases lay outside the gene matches. CDR3 size: 14 residues. Germline CDR1 and CDR2: SGHTA and FQGNSA. The CDR3 DNA follows: TGTGCCAGCAGCTCACAGGGGCCCCAAGAGACCCAGTACTTC. Translation: CASSSQGPQETQYF.

This clonotype appeared a few times. The chain links TRBV4-3 to TRBJ2-1, with TRBD2 identical over 13 bases. The CDR3 sequence is 18 residues long. V gave up 1 base and J gave up 7 bases; unmatched junction bases: 10. Germline loops: CDR1 LGHNA, CDR2 YSLEER. The CDR3 protein is CASSQGRRLAGGTNEQFF. The DNA for the CDR3 is TGCGCCAGCAGCCAAGGAAGAAGACTAGCGGGAGGAACGAATGAGCAGTTCTTC.

In this sample, this clonotype turned up a few times. The rearrangement links TRBV10-2 to TRBJ2-5; TRBD1 might be the D (5 bases). V was cut by 1 base and J by 5 bases, with 11 bases left in between. The CDR3 runs to 14 residues. From germline, CDR1 is WSHSY and CDR2 SAAADI. CDR3 sequence: CASSEWQGRETQYF. The CDR3 bases are TGCGCCAGCAGTGAGTGGCAGGGTAGGGAGACCCAGTACTTC.

The chain has TRBV6-5 and TRBJ2-1, with TRBD1 identical over 9 bases. The CDR3 extends over 15 amino acids. Germline V gives CDR1 MNHEY, CDR2 SVGAGI. The V gene end was trimmed by 5 bases and the J gene end by 8 bases; junction bases not matched to a gene: 10. The CDR3 DNA reads as TGTGCCAGCAGTCGACCGGGACAGGGTATCTATGAGCAGTTCTTC. As protein: CASSRPGQGIYEQFF.

This chain links TRBV6-1 with TRBJ1-4; D unclear. The CDR3 extends over 14 amino acids. Germline V gene lookup returns CDR1 MNHNS and CDR2 SASEGT. Deletions cut 6 bases from V and 5 bases from J, with 13 bases between. CDR3: CASSLLQENEKLFF. Written as DNA, the CDR3 is TGTGCCAGCAGCCTTCTCCAGGAAAATGAAAAACTGTTTTTT.

There are a few counts of this clonotype. The V call is TRBV7-9, the J call TRBJ2-5, with a weak D call TRBD1 (5 bases). With 3 bases removed from V and 5 bases from J, the gap between germline ends came to 19 bases. Germline CDR1 is SEHNR and CDR2 is FQNEAQ (reference sequence). The CDR3 is 16 residues long. CDR3: CASSFPPRGERETQYF. Written as DNA, the CDR3 is TGTGCCAGCAGCTTTCCCCCAAGGGGCGAACGGGAGACCCAGTACTTC.

The chain carries TRBV12-3 or TRBV12-4 and TRBJ1-6, with TRBD1 matching 7 bases. CDR3 size: 15 residues. Trimming removed 3 bases from V and 6 bases from J; junction bases left unmatched: 5. Here the CDR3 DNA reads TGTGCCAGCAGTTTTAGACAGGGTGGTAATTCACCCCTCCACTTT. It is translated as CASSFRQGGNSPLHF.

The chain couples TRBV12-3 or TRBV12-4 to TRBJ2-7; D uncertain. The CDR3 contains 15 residues. Trimming took 3 bases from V and 2 from J, leaving 14 bases between them. The CDR3, as DNA: TGTGCCAGCAGTTTTGGTTTTCGTTCCACCTACGAGCAGTACTTC. It specifies CASSFGFRSTYEQYF.

With respect to this clonotype: The junction differs from germline at one of its ends, possibly a read error. CDR3 DNA sequence: TGTGCCAGCAGTAACTCCCCGAGGACTACCTACGAGCAGTACTTC. Translating gives CASSNSPRTTYEQYF. V is TRBV6-8 and J is TRBJ2-7; possibly TRBD2 for D (6 bases). The CDR3 consists of 15 residues. Germline values: CDR1 MNHGY, CDR2 SAAAGT.

V is TRBV20-1 and J is TRBJ2-5, with 11 bases aligning to TRBD1. The CDR3 has 18 residues. The J segment lost 4 bases and the V segment lost 0 bases, leaving 13 bases of the junction unmatched. CDR1 DFQATT and CDR2 SNEGSKA come from the germline V gene (reference sequence). This chain's CDR3 is CSARDPDGTGGFGETQYF. CDR3 sequence (DNA): TGCAGTGCTAGAGATCCCGACGGGACAGGGGGATTCGGAGAGACCCAGTACTTC.

This clonotype was counted a few times. The CDR3 DNA reads TGTGCCAGCAGACTGGACAGGGTTCAAGAGACCCAGTACTTC. This sequence encodes CASRLDRVQETQYF. This chain uses TRBV6-1 with TRBJ2-5; TRBD1 agrees at 8 bases. The junction had 5 bases not matched to a gene; V was cut back by 6 bases and J by 2 bases. CDR1 MNHNS and CDR2 SASEGT come from the germline V gene. The CDR3 has 14 amino acids.